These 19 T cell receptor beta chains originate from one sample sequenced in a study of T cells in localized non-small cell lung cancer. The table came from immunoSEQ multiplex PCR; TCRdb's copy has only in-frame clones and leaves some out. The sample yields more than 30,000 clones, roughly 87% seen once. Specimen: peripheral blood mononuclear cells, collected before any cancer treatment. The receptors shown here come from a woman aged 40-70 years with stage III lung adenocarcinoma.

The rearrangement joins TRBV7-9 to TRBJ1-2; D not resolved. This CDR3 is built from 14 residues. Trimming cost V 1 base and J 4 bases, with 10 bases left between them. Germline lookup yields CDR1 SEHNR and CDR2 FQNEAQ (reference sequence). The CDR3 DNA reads TGTGCCAGCAGCTTAGGTGAAGCTAGCTATGGCTACACCTTC. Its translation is CASSLGEASYGYTF.

CDR3 nucleotides: TGTGCCACCAGCAGAGATCAAGTACCAAGCACAGATACGCAGTATTTT. This gives the protein CATSRDQVPSTDTQYF. The rearrangement joins TRBV15 to TRBJ2-3, with no clear D. V was clipped by 0 bases and J by 0 bases, with 10 bases between them. The germline CDR1 and CDR2 sequences are LNHNV and YYDKDF (reference sequence). The CDR3 totals 16 residues. The full variable domain, completed using reference TRBV15 and TRBJ2-3, is DAMVIQNPRYQVTQFGKPVTLSCSQTLNHNVMYWYQQKSSQAPKLLFHYYDKDFNNEADTPDNFQSRRPNTSFCFLDIRSPGLGDTAMYLCATSRDQVPSTDTQYFGPGTRLTVL.

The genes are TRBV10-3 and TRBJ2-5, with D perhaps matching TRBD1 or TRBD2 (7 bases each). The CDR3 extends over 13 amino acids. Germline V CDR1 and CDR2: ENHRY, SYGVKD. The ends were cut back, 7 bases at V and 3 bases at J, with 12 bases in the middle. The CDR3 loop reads CAINQGGEETQYF. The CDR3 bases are TGTGCCATCAACCAGGGGGGGGAAGAGACCCAGTACTTC.

The DNA for the CDR3 is TGTGCCAGCAGTTCCGACAGGGTTTCGGGCAATTCACCCCTCCACTTT. Protein sequence: CASSSDRVSGNSPLHF. This chain links TRBV6-5 with TRBJ1-6; 7 nucleotides match TRBD1. Germline CDR1 reads MNHEY; CDR2 reads SVGAGI. Losses at the gene ends were 4 bases for V and 7 bases for J; bases not matched to a gene: 10. The CDR3 extends over 16 amino acids.

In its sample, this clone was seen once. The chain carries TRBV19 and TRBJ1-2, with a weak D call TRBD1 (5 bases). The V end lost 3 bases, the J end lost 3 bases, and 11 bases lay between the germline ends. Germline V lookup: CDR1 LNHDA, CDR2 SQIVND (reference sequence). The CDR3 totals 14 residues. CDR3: CASSIEGQDYGYTF. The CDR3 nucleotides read TGTGCCAGTAGTATTGAGGGGCAGGACTATGGCTACACCTTC.

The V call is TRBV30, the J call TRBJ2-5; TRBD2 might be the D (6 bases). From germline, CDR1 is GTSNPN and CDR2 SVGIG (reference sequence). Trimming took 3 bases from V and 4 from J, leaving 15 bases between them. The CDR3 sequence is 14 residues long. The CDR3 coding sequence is TGTGCCTGGAGGGTGGAGGGTCGAGGAGAGACCCAGTACTTC. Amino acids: CAWRVEGRGETQYF.

Written as DNA, the CDR3 is TGTGCCAGCAGCCCCGGGGTAGTTAGGAATGAGCAGTTCTTC. Protein product: CASSPGVVRNEQFF. This chain links TRBV11-2 with TRBJ2-1, with a tentative D call TRBD2 (5 bases). This CDR3 has 14 residues. V was cut by 5 bases and J by 7 bases, with 15 bases left in between. Germline CDR1 reads SGHAT; CDR2 reads FQNNGV.

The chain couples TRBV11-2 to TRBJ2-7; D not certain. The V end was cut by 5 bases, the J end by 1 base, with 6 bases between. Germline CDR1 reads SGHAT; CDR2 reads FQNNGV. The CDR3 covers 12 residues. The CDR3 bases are TGTGCCAGCAGCCGTCAGTCCTACGAGCAGTACTTC. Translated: CASSRQSYEQYF.

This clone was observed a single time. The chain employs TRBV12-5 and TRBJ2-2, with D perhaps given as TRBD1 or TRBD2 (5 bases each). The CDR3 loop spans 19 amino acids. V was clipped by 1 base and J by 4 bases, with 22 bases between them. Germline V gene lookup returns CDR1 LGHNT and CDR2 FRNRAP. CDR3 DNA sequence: TGTGCTAGTGGTTTGGCCCCATCCCCGGGACCGGTGGGCACCGGGGAGCTGTTTTTT. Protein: CASGLAPSPGPVGTGELFF.

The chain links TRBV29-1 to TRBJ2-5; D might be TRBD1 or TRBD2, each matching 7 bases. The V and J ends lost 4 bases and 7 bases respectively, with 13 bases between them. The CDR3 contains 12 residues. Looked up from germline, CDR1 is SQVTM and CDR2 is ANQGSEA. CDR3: CSVVPGGGTQYF. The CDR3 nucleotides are TGCAGCGTTGTCCCAGGGGGGGGGACCCAGTACTTC.

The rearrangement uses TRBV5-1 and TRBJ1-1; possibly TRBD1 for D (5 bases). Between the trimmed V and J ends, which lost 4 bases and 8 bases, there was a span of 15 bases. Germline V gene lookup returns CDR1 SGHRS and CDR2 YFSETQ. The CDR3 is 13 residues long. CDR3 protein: CASSLGSAGEAFF. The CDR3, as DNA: TGCGCCAGCAGCCTTGGGTCCGCAGGGGAAGCTTTCTTT.

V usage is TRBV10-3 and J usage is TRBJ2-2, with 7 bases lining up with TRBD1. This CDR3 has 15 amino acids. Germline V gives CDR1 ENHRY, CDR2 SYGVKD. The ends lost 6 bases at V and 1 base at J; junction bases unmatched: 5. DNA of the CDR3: TGTGCCATCAGCCCCGGGACAGAGAACACCGGGGAGCTGTTTTTT. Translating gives CAISPGTENTGELFF.

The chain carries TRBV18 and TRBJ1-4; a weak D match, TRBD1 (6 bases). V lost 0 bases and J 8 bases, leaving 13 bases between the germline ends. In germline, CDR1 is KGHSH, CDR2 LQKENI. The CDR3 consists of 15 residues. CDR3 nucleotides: TGTGCCAGCTCACCACCGCAGGGGATCAGGGAAAAACTGTTTTTT. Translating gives CASSPPQGIREKLFF.

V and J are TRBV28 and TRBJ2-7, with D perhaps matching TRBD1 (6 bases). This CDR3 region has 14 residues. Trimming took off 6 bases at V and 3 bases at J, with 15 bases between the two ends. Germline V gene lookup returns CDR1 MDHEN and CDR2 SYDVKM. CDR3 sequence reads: CASRQRGYYYEQYF. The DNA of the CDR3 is TGTGCCAGCAGGCAAAGGGGGTACTACTACGAGCAGTACTTC.

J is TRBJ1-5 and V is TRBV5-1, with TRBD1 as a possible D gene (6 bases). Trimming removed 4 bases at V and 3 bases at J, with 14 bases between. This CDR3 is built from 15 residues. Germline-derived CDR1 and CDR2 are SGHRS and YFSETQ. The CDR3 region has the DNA TGCGCCAGCAGCCCCGGAGGGGGGAACAATCAGCCCCAGCATTTT. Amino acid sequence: CASSPGGGNNQPQHF.

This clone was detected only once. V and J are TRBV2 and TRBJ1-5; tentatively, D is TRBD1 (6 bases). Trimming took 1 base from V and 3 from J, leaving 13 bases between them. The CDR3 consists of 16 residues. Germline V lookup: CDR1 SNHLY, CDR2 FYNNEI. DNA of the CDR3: TGTGCCAGCAGTGAAGATGCGGGACATACCAATCAGCCCCAGCATTTT. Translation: CASSEDAGHTNQPQHF.

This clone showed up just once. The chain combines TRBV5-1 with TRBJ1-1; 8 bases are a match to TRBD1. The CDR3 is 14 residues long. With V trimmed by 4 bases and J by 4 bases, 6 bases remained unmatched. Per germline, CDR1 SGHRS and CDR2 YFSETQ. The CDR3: CASSLRTGSTEAFF. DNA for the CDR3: TGCGCCAGCAGCCTTCGGACAGGGAGCACTGAAGCTTTCTTT.

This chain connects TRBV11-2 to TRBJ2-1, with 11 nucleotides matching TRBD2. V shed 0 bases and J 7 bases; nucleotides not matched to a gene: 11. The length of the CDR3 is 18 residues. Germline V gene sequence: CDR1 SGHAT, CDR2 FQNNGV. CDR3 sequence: CASSLEGLGLAGGNEQFF. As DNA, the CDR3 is TGTGCCAGCAGCTTAGAGGGCCTGGGGCTAGCGGGAGGAAATGAGCAGTTCTTC.

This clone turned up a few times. CDR3 nucleotide sequence: TGTGCCAGCAGCCCGGAGGGGGGAGGGGGGTCCTCCGTAGCTTTCTTT. This codes for CASSPEGGGGSSVAFF. The J gene is TRBJ1-1, the V gene TRBV7-2; D might be TRBD1 (6 bases). The CDR3 has 16 residues. The V end lost 5 bases, the J end lost 10 bases, and 26 bases lay between the germline ends. Germline loops: CDR1 SGHTA, CDR2 FQGNSA.